The 8 T cell receptor beta chains presented below share a single source sample, sequenced in a study of T cell therapy after organ transplantation. Their antigens remain unidentified. Some clones are missing from TCRdb's copy, which holds only in-frame ones; the method was immunoSEQ multiplex PCR. The repertoire includes tens of thousands of clones, 94% of them detected once, and 2.5% to 3.5% sits in the top ten. The source was CD8+ T cells from blood, collected before autologous CMV-specific T cell therapy. These receptors originate from a human patient who had received a solid organ transplant and had CMV disease.

The chain recombines TRBV6-6 with TRBJ1-1; the D is unclear. The CDR3 is 13 residues long. CDR1 is MNHNY and CDR2 is SVGAGI in the germline V gene (reference sequence). Trimming removed 0 bases from V and 5 bases from J, with 7 bases in between. The chain's CDR3 is CASSYSWDTEAFF. The CDR3, as DNA: TGTGCCAGCAGTTACTCCTGGGATACTGAAGCTTTCTTT.

J is TRBJ2-5 and V is TRBV7-9; 10 bases agree with TRBD1. The CDR3 consists of 16 residues. Losses at the gene ends were 5 bases for V and 4 bases for J; bases not matched to a gene: 10. In germline, CDR1 is SEHNR, CDR2 FQNEAQ (reference sequence). The CDR3 DNA follows: TGTGCCAGCAGCACCGCCGGGACAGGGGAGGTAGAGACCCAGTACTTC. It yields the protein CASSTAGTGEVETQYF.

This clone was recorded only once. The chain uses TRBV6-5 and TRBJ2-3; D not certain. Trimming removed 2 bases at V and 4 bases at J, with 10 bases between. This CDR3 contains 14 residues. The germline V gene has CDR1 MNHEY and CDR2 SVGAGI. CDR3 residues: CASSYGRFADTQYF. In DNA, the CDR3 is TGTGCCAGCAGTTACGGCCGATTCGCAGATACGCAGTATTTT.

V and J are TRBV19 and TRBJ1-1; D is unresolved. Germline assignment: CDR1 LNHDA and CDR2 SQIVND (reference sequence). The CDR3 extends over 11 amino acids. Trimming removed 7 bases at V and 9 bases at J, with 12 bases between. The CDR3 sequence: CASNWGRKAFF. In DNA, the CDR3 is TGTGCCAGTAACTGGGGTAGAAAAGCTTTCTTT.

The rearrangement uses TRBV5-4 and TRBJ2-7; TRBD2 is a possible D gene (6 bases). The germline V and J ends were trimmed by 1 base and 1 base, with 12 bases remaining between them. This CDR3 contains 15 residues. Germline-derived CDR1 and CDR2 are SGHNT and YYREEE (reference sequence). CDR3 residues: CASSLIAEGSYEQYF. CDR3 in DNA: TGTGCCAGCAGCTTGATAGCGGAGGGATCCTACGAGCAGTACTTC.

V and J are TRBV2 and TRBJ2-7; D remains unclear. Germline V CDR1 and CDR2: SNHLY, FYNNEI. V was pared by 2 bases and J by 3 bases, with 8 bases between. The CDR3 is 13 amino acids. In DNA, the CDR3 is TGTGCCAGCAGTGAATATGTTAGCTACGAGCAGTACTTC. It encodes CASSEYVSYEQYF. The whole variable domain, filled in from reference TRBV2 and TRBJ2-7, reads EPEVTQTPSHQVTQMGQEVILRCVPISNHLYFYWYRQILGQKVEFLVSFYNNEISEKSEIFDDQFSVERPDGSNFTLKIRSTKLEDSAMYFCASSEYVSYEQYFGPGTRLTVT.

The V call is TRBV9, the J call TRBJ1-2; 10 positions agree with TRBD1. V trimming: 4 bases; J trimming: 6 bases; junction bases outside the gene matches: 3. The CDR3 loop spans 13 amino acids. Germline CDR1 and CDR2: SGDLS and YYNGEE. In nucleotides, the CDR3 is TGTGCCAGCAGCTCGGACAGGGGGGATGGCTACACCTTC. Translation: CASSSDRGDGYTF.

This rearrangement joins TRBV7-6 to TRBJ2-7; 8 bases fit TRBD1. The CDR3 is 14 amino acids. Germline trimming cut 5 bases from V and 6 bases from J; bases unmatched to any gene: 9. The germline V gene encodes CDR1 SGHVS and CDR2 FNYEAQ. The CDR3 loop is CASSPDRVGGEQYF. DNA of the CDR3: TGTGCCAGCAGCCCGGACAGGGTTGGGGGCGAGCAGTACTTC.